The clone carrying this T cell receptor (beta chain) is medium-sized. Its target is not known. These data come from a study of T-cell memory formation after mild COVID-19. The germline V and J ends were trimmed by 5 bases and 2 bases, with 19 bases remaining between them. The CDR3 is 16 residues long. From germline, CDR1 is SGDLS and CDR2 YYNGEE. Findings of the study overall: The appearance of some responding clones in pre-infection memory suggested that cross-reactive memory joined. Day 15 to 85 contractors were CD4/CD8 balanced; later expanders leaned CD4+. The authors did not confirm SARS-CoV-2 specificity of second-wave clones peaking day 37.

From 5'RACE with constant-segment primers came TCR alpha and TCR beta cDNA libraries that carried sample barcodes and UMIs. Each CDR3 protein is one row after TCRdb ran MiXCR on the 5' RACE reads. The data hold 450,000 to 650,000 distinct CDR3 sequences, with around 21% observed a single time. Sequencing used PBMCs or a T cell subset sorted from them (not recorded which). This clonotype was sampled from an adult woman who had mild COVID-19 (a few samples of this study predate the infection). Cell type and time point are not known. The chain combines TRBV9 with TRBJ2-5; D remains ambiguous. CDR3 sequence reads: CASSKSGQATQETQYF. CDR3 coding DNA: TGTGCCAGCAGTAAGAGTGGGCAGGCGACGCAAGAGACCCAGTACTTC.